These 17 T cell receptor beta chains originate from one sample sequenced in a study of cytomegalovirus exposure and HLA in healthy donors. The PCR had 60 Vbeta and 13 Jbeta primers. Sequencing used immunoSEQ multiplex PCR; TCRdb keeps in-frame clones, though not all of them. The data hold around 170,000 clones, with roughly four fifths observed a single time. What was sequenced was PBMCs. All receptors derive from a woman in her fifties or sixties in good health and CMV-seronegative.

This clone was recorded a few times. The V gene is TRBV4-3, the J gene TRBJ1-3; D remains ambiguous. Germline CDR1 is LGHNA and CDR2 is YSLEER. V was trimmed by 0 bases and J by 0 bases, leaving 12 bases between them. The CDR3 length is 17 residues. This chain's CDR3 is CASSQELFLSSGNTIYF. DNA for the CDR3: TGCGCCAGCAGCCAAGAACTTTTTTTGAGCTCTGGAAACACCATATATTTT.

The CDR3 sequence: CATSSEPGVSFF. The CDR3 DNA reads TGTGCCACCAGCAGCGAACCGGGAGTTTCGTTCTTC. The chain uses TRBV15 and TRBJ2-1; possibly TRBD2 for D (6 bases). V lost 3 bases and J lost 15, with 15 bases in between. Germline V gene sequence: CDR1 LNHNV, CDR2 YYDKDF (reference sequence). The length of the CDR3 is 12 residues.

This clone appeared once. The chain couples TRBV7-2 to TRBJ2-3; TRBD2 matches at 10 bases. Germline trimming cut 2 bases from V and 3 bases from J; bases unmatched to any gene: 8. The CDR3 length is 17 residues. The germline V gene encodes CDR1 SGHTA and CDR2 FQGNSA. This CDR3 is CASSLRASGGQTDTQYF. In DNA form, the CDR3 reads TGTGCCAGCAGCTTACGTGCTAGCGGGGGACAGACAGATACGCAGTATTTT.

This chain joins TRBV10-2 and TRBJ2-7, with a possible D match to TRBD2 (6 bases). From germline, CDR1 is WSHSY and CDR2 SAAADI. Trimming pared 8 bases from V and 7 bases from J, leaving 24 bases between. This CDR3 has 15 residues. CDR3 sequence: CASEPQGGTGREQYF. CDR3 in DNA: TGCGCCAGCGAACCTCAGGGAGGTACAGGTCGTGAGCAGTACTTC.

This clone is a singleton in its sample. The chain joins TRBV30 to TRBJ2-7, with 9 bases that match TRBD1. Losses at the gene ends were 4 bases for V and 4 bases for J; bases not matched to a gene: 5. The length of the CDR3 is 13 residues. Looked up from germline, CDR1 is GTSNPN and CDR2 is SVGIG (reference sequence). CDR3 protein: CAWTRTGVYEQYF. Here the CDR3 DNA reads TGTGCCTGGACCCGGACAGGGGTATACGAGCAGTACTTC. The full variable domain, rest sourced from reference TRBV30 and TRBJ2-7, is SQTIHQWPATLVQPVGSPLSLECTVEGTSNPNLYWYRQAAGRGLQLLFYSVGIGQISSEVPQNLSASRPQDRQFILSSKKLLLSDSGFYLCAWTRTGVYEQYFGPGTRLTVT.

This rearrangement joins TRBV11-2 to TRBJ2-2; 7 positions agree with TRBD1. V was pared by 6 bases and J by 4 bases, with 5 bases of the junction left unmatched. This CDR3 is built from 14 residues. Germline V gene lookup returns CDR1 SGHAT and CDR2 FQNNGV. The CDR3 reads CASSPRGPTGELFF. CDR3 coding DNA: TGTGCCAGCAGTCCGAGGGGGCCCACCGGGGAGCTGTTTTTT.

V is TRBV7-3 and J is TRBJ2-2; 8 bases line up with TRBD1. Germline V gene sequence: CDR1 SGHTA, CDR2 FQGTGA. V dropped 3 bases and J dropped 0; count of bases not matched to a gene: 9. The CDR3 extends over 18 amino acids. DNA for the CDR3: TGTGCCAGCAGCTTGCTGTGGGACAGGACAACGAACACCGGGGAGCTGTTTTTT. This gives the protein CASSLLWDRTTNTGELFF.

J is TRBJ2-1 and V is TRBV6-4, with 7 bases that match TRBD2. CDR3 length: 15 amino acids. The germline V gene encodes CDR1 MRHNA and CDR2 SNTAGT. The trim removed 4 bases at V and 4 bases at J, leaving 7 bases unmatched. The CDR3 bases are TGTGCCAGCAGTGTGGGTAGCGGGTCATACAATGAGCAGTTCTTC. Its translation is CASSVGSGSYNEQFF.

The gene calls are TRBV2 and TRBJ1-1; 7 bases line up with TRBD1. The ends lost 8 bases at V and 0 bases at J; junction bases unmatched: 12. Germline CDR1 is SNHLY and CDR2 is FYNNEI. This CDR3 contains 16 residues. CDR3 sequence (DNA): TGTGCCAGCCAACCGACAGGACAGGTGATGAACACTGAAGCTTTCTTT. Amino acids: CASQPTGQVMNTEAFF.

This chain connects TRBV2 to TRBJ2-3; 8 positions agree with TRBD2. Germline CDR1 SNHLY, CDR2 FYNNEI. CDR3 length: 14 amino acids. V was pared by 11 bases and J by 6 bases, with 13 bases of the junction left unmatched. Here the CDR3 reads CAWPFSGVGDTQYF. CDR3 DNA sequence: TGTGCCTGGCCCTTTAGCGGGGTAGGCGATACGCAGTATTTT.

This clone showed up just a few times. The chain recombines TRBV27 with TRBJ1-6, with D perhaps matching TRBD1 (5 bases). Germline V gene lookup returns CDR1 MNHEY and CDR2 SMNVEV (reference sequence). The CDR3 loop spans 14 amino acids. V lost 3 bases and J 8 bases, leaving 11 bases between the germline ends. The CDR3 nucleotides are TGTGCCAGCAGTTTTAGACAGAGCTATTCACCCCTCCACTTT. Residues: CASSFRQSYSPLHF.

The rearrangement joins TRBV7-2 to TRBJ2-1; D is possibly TRBD2 (5 bases). Germline V gene data show CDR1 as SGHTA and CDR2 as FQGNSA. Trimming stripped 7 bases from V and 0 bases from J, with 13 bases between. This CDR3 region has 15 residues. CDR3 nucleotides: TGTGCCAGCATCGTTAGCGTAAGCTCCTACAATGAGCAGTTCTTC. This gives the protein CASIVSVSSYNEQFF.

This chain joins TRBV28 and TRBJ1-5; TRBD1 is a possible D gene (5 bases). The CDR3 sequence is 17 residues long. Germline V gene lookup returns CDR1 MDHEN and CDR2 SYDVKM. The V end was cut by 10 bases, the J end by 4 bases, with 26 bases between. Written as DNA, the CDR3 is TGTGCCACCTCGAGCGAAATGGACAACCGCTGGAATCAGCCCCAGCATTTT. Protein: CATSSEMDNRWNQPQHF.

This chain connects TRBV9 to TRBJ2-7, with TRBD1 matching 7 bases. The germline CDR1 and CDR2 sequences are SGDLS and YYNGEE. The V gene end was trimmed by 1 base and the J gene end by 5 bases; junction bases not matched to a gene: 6. The CDR3 is 14 residues long. CDR3: CASSVWDSGHEQYF. The DNA of the CDR3 is TGTGCCAGCAGCGTATGGGACAGCGGTCACGAGCAGTACTTC.

This clone showed up just once. The V gene is TRBV18, the J gene TRBJ2-7; tentative D call: TRBD2 (5 bases). V was shortened by 6 bases and J by 5 bases, with 17 bases between the two germline ends. From germline, CDR1 is KGHSH and CDR2 LQKENI. This CDR3 region has 14 residues. Written as DNA, the CDR3 is TGTGCCAGCTCCCGCGGACCGGGGTGGGACGAGCAGTACTTC. Protein sequence: CASSRGPGWDEQYF.

The chain employs TRBV9 and TRBJ2-3; D is possibly TRBD1 (6 bases). Germline V gives CDR1 SGDLS, CDR2 YYNGEE. The germline V and J ends were trimmed by 4 bases and 1 base, with 13 bases remaining between them. The CDR3 totals 15 residues. CDR3 residues: CASSTTGGGTDTQYF. The CDR3 DNA follows: TGTGCCAGCAGCACTACTGGGGGCGGCACAGATACGCAGTATTTT.

The rearrangement joins TRBV7-9 to TRBJ2-5; 7 positions agree with TRBD1. The CDR3 has 13 residues. In germline, CDR1 is SEHNR, CDR2 FQNEAQ (reference sequence). Trimming removed 5 bases from V and 5 bases from J; junction bases left unmatched: 5. The chain's CDR3 is CASSTGVGETQYF. The CDR3 DNA is TGTGCCAGCAGCACAGGGGTTGGGGAGACCCAGTACTTC.